The T cell receptor (beta chain) described here comes from a study of blood T cell repertoires in COVID-19 (TCRdb year 2020). Background for the entire study: Samples covering the acute and convalescent phases of COVID-19 were provided by collaborators in the United States, Italy and Spain. The sample metadata nearly always contained a de-identified subject ID, COVID-19 status, age in years and sex. A freely available public database, intended as a resource for researchers studying the immune response to SARS-CoV-2, is where the repertoires were released. Samples came from the ongoing ImmuneRACE study (first 160 participants) plus 1,254 subjects from 6 global collaborators. Subjects who had been exposed to COVID-19, were actively infected with it, or had recovered from it provided the deeply sampled blood TCRbeta repertoires that made up the dataset. The prospective study material was composed of cDNA or gDNA derived from T cells, B-cell-depleted T cells, or PBMCs. Where available, HLA class I and class II types were taken from metadata supplied by the sample provider and were not determined by assay-based typing.

TCRbeta CDR3 regions were amplified from genomic DNA using the immunoSEQ Assay, a bias-controlled multiplex PCR. Per the original workflow: Nucleated cell counts per sample were estimated from amplification of reference gene primers within the assay. To quantify the absolute abundance of each unique TCRbeta CDR3 rearrangement, sequence reads were collapsed and filtered. For each sample, productive Simpson clonality was calculated by taking the square root of Simpson's diversity index across productive rearrangements. TCRdb holds this immuneACCESS table with in-frame rearrangements only. Some clones are missing; in checked studies, unresolved V genes explain under half, and the rest has no known cause. That table gives V, J and clone size, and the DNA gave D and trimming. Across this sample there are over 200,000 clones, with about 81% seen only once. Jointly, the top ten make up about 9% of the sample.

Many counts were recorded for this clone. It has no known antigen specificity. There are no base qualities to consult, and no much larger clone falls within one base. The study at large found these results: The quantity of clinical and demographic metadata differed by source and by participant and was supplied without curation.

Compared with germline, V lacks 1 base and J lacks 3 bases; bases without a gene match: 4. Its CDR3 holds 17 amino acids, cysteine through phenylalanine. The CDR3 DNA has 51 bases and is translated from base 1. CDR1 is given as SGHVS and CDR2 as FNYEAQ, both from the germline V gene. In the prospective study, participants were about 18 to 95 years old, resided in 24 geographic areas of the United States, and were enrolled through a virtual design. In the prospective study, cohorts were assigned on the basis of participant-reported clinical history obtained from a screening survey and a study questionnaire. Recovered participants in ImmuneRACE Cohort 3 were defined by two consecutive negative NP/OP PCR tests, clearance by a healthcare professional, or resolution of symptoms. Mobile phlebotomists in the prospective study collected whole blood, serum and a nasopharyngeal or oropharyngeal swab from every participant. Prospective study participants could optionally give additional blood draws and questionnaires over a roughly two-month period. Blood samples from the prospective study were shipped frozen or at room temperature prior to DNA extraction.

Input material: PBMCs or T cells enriched from blood (not recorded which). Rearrangement joined TRBV7-6 to TRBJ2-2; TRBD1 matches 11 bases in the middle. The receptor was isolated from a man aged 40-50 years who had recovered from COVID-19. The DNA sequence is given as TGTGCCAGCAGCTTAGGGACAGGGGGCGGTGACACCGGGGAGCTGTTTTTT. This yields the protein CASSLGTGGGDTGELFF.